This T cell receptor beta chain stems from a study of cytomegalovirus exposure and HLA in healthy donors. Whole-study results and caveats: A later analysis showed TCR association rates differing by HLA locus, peaking at DRB1 and lowest at HLA-C. Links to common viral pathogens appeared, in a later analysis, for several of the most significant clusters.

As for this clone: What it binds is not known.

Germline CDR1 reads ENHRY; CDR2 reads SYGVKD. V was clipped by 0 bases and J by 2 bases; unmatched bases: 6. The CDR3 length is 18 residues. The PCR contained 60 Vbeta and 13 Jbeta primers. Clones were sequenced by immunoSEQ multiplex PCR, and TCRdb holds only the in-frame ones, with some missing. The profile shows about 100,000 clones, around 75% of them singletons. Participants comprised healthy donors of bone marrow. The source of this sequence is a man aged 50-60 years in good health and CMV-seronegative. Sequencing was done on a sample of PBMCs. V gene TRBV10-3 combines with J gene TRBJ2-6; 8 bases map to TRBD1. The CDR3 protein is CAISESGQGAPGANVLTF. CDR3 in DNA: TGTGCCATCAGTGAGTCAGGGCAGGGGGCGCCTGGGGCCAACGTCCTGACTTTC.